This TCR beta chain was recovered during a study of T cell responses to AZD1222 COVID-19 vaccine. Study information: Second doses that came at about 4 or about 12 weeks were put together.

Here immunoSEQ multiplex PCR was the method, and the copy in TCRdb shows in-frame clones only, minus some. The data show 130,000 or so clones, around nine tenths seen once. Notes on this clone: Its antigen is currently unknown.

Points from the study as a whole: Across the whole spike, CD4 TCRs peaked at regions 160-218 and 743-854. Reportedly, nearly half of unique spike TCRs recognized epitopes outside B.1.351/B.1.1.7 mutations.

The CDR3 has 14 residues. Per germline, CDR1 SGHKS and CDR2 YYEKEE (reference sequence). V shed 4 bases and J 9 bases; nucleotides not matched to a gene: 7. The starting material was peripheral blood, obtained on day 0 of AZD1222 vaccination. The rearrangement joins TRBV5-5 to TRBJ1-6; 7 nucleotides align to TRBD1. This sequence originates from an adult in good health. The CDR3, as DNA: TGTGCCAGCAGCCTCGAGAGGGGGCCTTCACCCCTCCACTTT. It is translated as CASSLERGPSPLHF.